The text below deals with one TCR beta chain. The CDR3 totals 16 residues. Germline assignment: CDR1 LGHDT and CDR2 YNNKEL (reference sequence). The ends were cut back, 5 bases at V and 0 bases at J, with 14 bases in the middle. These data are taken from a study of blood T cell repertoires in COVID-19. Generated by immunoSEQ multiplex PCR, the TCRdb table keeps only in-frame clones and is missing some. The sample holds about 200,000 clones; 84% are singletons and the top ten take around 7%. This sequence joins TRBV3-1 (or the pseudogene TRBV3-2) and TRBJ2-4; D is perhaps TRBD1 (5 bases). The origin of this receptor is a man aged 40-50 years who had recovered from COVID-19. Sequencing input: PBMCs or T cells enriched from blood (not recorded which). CDR3 sequence: CASSTFRALAKNIQYF. In nucleotides, the CDR3 is TGTGCCAGCAGCACCTTCAGGGCCTTAGCCAAAAACATTCAGTACTTC.